The clone carrying this T cell receptor beta chain was recorded once. These data belong to a study of blood T cell repertoires in COVID-19. Background on the study: From the United States, Italy and Spain came samples of acute and convalescent COVID-19. The analysed material was cDNA or gDNA that came from T cells, B-cell-depleted T cells, or PBMCs.

CDR1 and CDR2 (germline): SGHDT, YYEEEE. The CDR3 runs to 13 residues. V lost 2 bases and J lost 6, with 12 bases in between. Source study methods: It was from reference gene primer amplification that nucleated cell counts were estimated. Generated by immunoSEQ multiplex PCR, the TCRdb table keeps only in-frame clones and is missing some. V, J and clone size derive from that table, while D and trimming were established from the DNA sequence. Among some 150,000 clones listed, under 90% were seen once. This TCR derives from a human donor in a cohort sampled during active COVID-19. Sequencing used peripheral blood. The V gene is TRBV5-6, the J gene TRBJ2-7, with TRBD1 as a possible D gene (5 bases). CDR3: CASSFGQGGEQYF. Here the CDR3 DNA reads TGTGCCAGCAGCTTTGGCCAGGGTGGCGAGCAGTACTTC.